Listed below are T cell receptor beta chains from one sample, sequenced in a study of brain T cells in children with intractable seizures. Clones were read by immunoSEQ multiplex PCR, and TCRdb kept only the in-frame ones, dropping some. The data show 110,000 or so clones, with 85% to 95% seen just once and more than 3% held by the top ten. The sequences come from peripheral blood, collected at surgery. Receptors originate from a boy under three years old with hemimegalencephaly and intractable seizures. Both conserved end residues are part of each CDR3. The D gene is left open where the match is weak. The size field is filled for only some rows; it gives once, few, many or a size class.

clone_size | j_call | v_call | d_call | cdr3_nt | cdr3_aa
. | TRBJ2-7 | TRBV10-1 | TRBD2 | TGCGCCAGCAGGGCTAGCGGGAGTTACGAGCAGTACTTC | CASRASGSYEQYF
. | TRBJ2-7 | TRBV5-6 | . | TGTGCCAGCAGCTGGGGGATGTGGGTCTACGAGCAGTACTTC | CASSWGMWVYEQYF
once | TRBJ2-7 | TRBV6-1 | TRBD1 | TGTGCCAGCAGTGCCGCGGCAGGGGGCCCCTCCTACGAGCAGTACTTC | CASSAAAGGPSYEQYF
. | TRBJ1-4 | TRBV28 | . | TGTGCCAGCAGTTTAGGAGACAACCTCTATAGAGAAAAACTGTTTTTT | CASSLGDNLYREKLFF
. | TRBJ2-7 | TRBV24-1 | . | TGTGCCACCAGTGGCAGGGGTCACGAGCAGTACTTC | CATSGRGHEQYF
. | TRBJ2-3 | TRBV4-1 | TRBD2 | TGCGCCAGCAGCTCACTAGCGGGAGGGAACACGCAGTATTTT | CASSSLAGGNTQYF
. | TRBJ1-6 | TRBV29-1 | . | TGCAGCGTTGTTCTAGGGGCGGTGAAGCTTCGGGCCGTTTATAATTCACCCCTCCACTTT | CSVVLGAVKLRAVYNSPLHF
. | TRBJ1-1 | TRBV28 | . | TGTGCCGGCAAGACGGTGAACACTGAAGCTTTCTTT | CAGKTVNTEAFF
. | TRBJ2-6 | TRBV4-3 | . | TGCGCCAGCAGCCCCTCCCCCCGGGCTGGGGCCAACGTCCTGACTTTC | CASSPSPRAGANVLTF
. | TRBJ2-3 | TRBV2 | . | TGTGCCAGCAGTGGTTCGACAGATACGCAGTATTTT | CASSGSTDTQYF
. | TRBJ2-3 | TRBV10-3 | . | TGTGCCATCAGTGAGTCAGCAGGTACAGATACGCAGTATTTT | CAISESAGTDTQYF
once | TRBJ1-2 | TRBV28 | TRBD1 | TGTGCCAGCAGGACAGGGGGCTATGGCTACACCTTC | CASRTGGYGYTF
. | TRBJ2-7 | TRBV9 | . | TGTGCCAGCAGTGAAGGCCCCGTGGCCTACGAGCAGTACTTC | CASSEGPVAYEQYF
. | TRBJ2-6 | TRBV5-1 | . | TGCGCCGGCCAGCTGTTCAGTTCCAGGATTGGGGCCAACGTCCTGACTTTC | CAGQLFSSRIGANVLTF
. | TRBJ2-1 | TRBV7-3 | TRBD2 | TGTGCCAGCACCCAACTAGCGGGAATCTACAATGAGCAGTTCTTC | CASTQLAGIYNEQFF
. | TRBJ2-3 | TRBV10-3 | . | TGTGCCATCAGGGAGGGGATGGTGGATACGCAGTATTTT | CAIREGMVDTQYF
. | TRBJ2-1 | TRBV7-9 | . | TGTGCCAGCAGCTTATTTACAGGGGGGGTCAATGAGCAGTTCTTC | CASSLFTGGVNEQFF
. | TRBJ1-6 | TRBV11-2 | . | TGTGCCAGCAGCTTAGTTCTGGCCGGGAGCTCCTATAATTCACCCCTCCACTTT | CASSLVLAGSSYNSPLHF
. | TRBJ2-2 | TRBV9 | . | TGTGCCAGCAGCGTAGCTGAGGTCTCCGGGGAGCTGTTTTTT | CASSVAEVSGELFF
. | TRBJ1-3 | TRBV28 | . | TGTGCCAGCACCCAGGGATTAAACACCATATATTTT | CASTQGLNTIYF
. | TRBJ2-1 | TRBV28 | . | TGTGCCAGCAGCCAGAAGACTAGAGGTGTCTACAATGAGCAGTTCTTC | CASSQKTRGVYNEQFF
. | TRBJ2-5 | TRBV10-1 | . | TGCGCCAGCAGTGAGTCGGGGGGCCAAGAGACCCAGTACTTC | CASSESGGQETQYF
. | TRBJ2-5 | TRBV19 | TRBD1 | TGTGCCACAATTACAGGGGTCCCAGAGACCCAGTACTTC | CATITGVPETQYF
. | TRBJ2-1 | TRBV29-1 | . | TGCAGCGTTGGGTCACTAGGGGGGTTAAATGAGCAGTTCTTC | CSVGSLGGLNEQFF
. | TRBJ1-2 | TRBV28 | . | TGTGCCAGCAGTTCCTCGTGGGGGCGCGGCTATGGCTACACCTTC | CASSSSWGRGYGYTF
. | TRBJ2-2 | TRBV4-3 | TRBD1 | TGCGCCAGCAGCCCCATACCGGGACAGGGATTCTCCACCGGGGAGCTGTTTTTT | CASSPIPGQGFSTGELFF
. | TRBJ2-7 | TRBV6-5 | TRBD1 | TGTGCCAGCAGAACAGGGGGTATCTTCTACGAGCAGTACTTC | CASRTGGIFYEQYF
. | TRBJ2-5 | TRBV5-4 | TRBD2 | TGTGCCAGCAGCGTCGGGACTAGCGATTCAGAGACCCAGTACTTC | CASSVGTSDSETQYF
few | TRBJ1-5 | TRBV27 | TRBD1 | TGTGCCACCCGACAGGGGCGACAGCCCCAGCATTTT | CATRQGRQPQHF
few | TRBJ2-7 | TRBV7-3 | . | TGTGCCAGCAGCTTACTTCGACCCACGACCGAGCAGTACTTC | CASSLLRPTTEQYF
. | TRBJ2-1 | TRBV7-9 | TRBD2 | TGTGCCAGCAGCGGTAGCGGGAGGGGCACCTACAATGAGCAGTTCTTC | CASSGSGRGTYNEQFF
. | TRBJ2-2 | TRBV7-8 | TRBD1 | TGTGCCGCGGACAGGGGGGACACCGGGGAGCTGTTTTTT | CAADRGDTGELFF
. | TRBJ2-1 | TRBV9 | . | TGTGCCAGCAGCGTAAGACTATCCTACAATGAGCAGTTCTTC | CASSVRLSYNEQFF
. | TRBJ1-5 | TRBV6-2/TRBV6-3 | TRBD1 | TGTGCCAGCAGCCTCAGGGGGACCTATAAATCGGAAAGCAATCAGCCCCAGCATTTT | CASSLRGTYKSESNQPQHF
. | TRBJ2-2 | TRBV4-2 | . | TGTGCCAGCAGCCAAGCAACCGGGGAGCTGTTTTTT | CASSQATGELFF
. | TRBJ2-3 | TRBV4-1 | . | TGCGCCAGCAGCCAAGATCCTAGCACAGATACGCAGTATTTT | CASSQDPSTDTQYF
. | TRBJ2-3 | TRBV11-3 | . | TGTGCCAGCAGCTTATTGACCAGGGGAGGTACAGATACGCAGTATTTT | CASSLLTRGGTDTQYF
. | TRBJ2-3 | TRBV7-6 | . | TGTGCCAGCAGCTTAGGGGCGGGAACTTTAGGGGATACGCAGTATTTT | CASSLGAGTLGDTQYF
. | TRBJ2-1 | TRBV5-6 | TRBD1 | TGTGCCAGCAGAGCACCCGACAGGGGGCCTTACAATGAGCAGTTCTTC | CASRAPDRGPYNEQFF
. | TRBJ2-5 | TRBV27 | TRBD2 | TGTGCCAGCAGTTCTGGGAGGGCCTCAGAGACCCAGTACTTC | CASSSGRASETQYF
. | TRBJ1-6 | TRBV2 | . | TGTGCCAGCAGTGAAGGGGGCAGGAGTAATTCACCCCTCCACTTT | CASSEGGRSNSPLHF
. | TRBJ2-3 | TRBV3-1/TRBV3-2 | TRBD1 | TGTGCCAGCAGCCTACAGGGGTCGGATACGCAGTATTTT | CASSLQGSDTQYF
. | TRBJ2-2 | TRBV15 | . | TGTGCCACCAGCAGAATGTCCGGGGAGCTGTTTTTT | CATSRMSGELFF
. | TRBJ2-7 | TRBV6-6 | . | TGTGCCAGCAGTTACTCGGGCAGCTACGAGCAGTACTTC | CASSYSGSYEQYF
once | TRBJ1-1 | TRBV2 | TRBD1 | TGTGCCAGCAGAGAGGGTCGGGGACAGGGAGGAGCTTTCTTT | CASREGRGQGGAFF
. | TRBJ1-5 | TRBV7-6 | . | TGTGCCAGCAGCTTAGGGGCCGGGACCGCTAATCAGCCCCAGCATTTT | CASSLGAGTANQPQHF
. | TRBJ2-1 | TRBV6-5 | TRBD2 | TGTGCCAGCGCCCTGGGGCGGGAGCATGAGCAGTTCTTC | CASALGREHEQFF
. | TRBJ2-1 | TRBV7-3 | . | TGTGCCAGCAGCTTGGACTACTACAATGAGCAGTTCTTC | CASSLDYYNEQFF
. | TRBJ2-1 | TRBV5-1 | TRBD2 | TGCGCCAGCAGCCCACAATTAGCGGGAGGGCTCGGGGATGAGCAGTTCTTC | CASSPQLAGGLGDEQFF
once | TRBJ2-7 | TRBV29-1 | . | TGCAGCGTTTCGGTAGGGCCCTACGAGCAGTACTTC | CSVSVGPYEQYF
once | TRBJ2-7 | TRBV4-2 | . | TGTGCCAGCAGCCAGGGGCCTCATTCCTACGAGCAGTACTTC | CASSQGPHSYEQYF
. | TRBJ1-5 | TRBV6-4 | . | TGTGCCAGCAGGCGAGCTCGTGGGAGGAGGAGCAATCAGCCCCAGCATTTT | CASRRARGRRSNQPQHF
. | TRBJ1-4 | TRBV2 | . | TGTGCCAGCACGAGAGGGGCTGAAAAACTGTTTTTT | CASTRGAEKLFF